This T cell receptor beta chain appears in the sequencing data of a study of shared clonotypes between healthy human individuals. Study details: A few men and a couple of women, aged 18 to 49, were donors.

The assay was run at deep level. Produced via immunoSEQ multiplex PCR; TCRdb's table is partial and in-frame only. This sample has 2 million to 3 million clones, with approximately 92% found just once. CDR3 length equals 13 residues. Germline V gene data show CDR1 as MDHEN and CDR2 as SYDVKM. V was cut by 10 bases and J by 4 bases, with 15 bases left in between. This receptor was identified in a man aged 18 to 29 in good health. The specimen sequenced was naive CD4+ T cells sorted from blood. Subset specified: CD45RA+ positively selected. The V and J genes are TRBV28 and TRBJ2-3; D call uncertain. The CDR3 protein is CATTKGPADTQYF. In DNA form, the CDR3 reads TGTGCCACCACGAAGGGCCCAGCAGATACGCAGTATTTT.